The next 4 T cell receptor beta chains were all read from a single sample in a study of cytomegalovirus exposure and HLA in healthy donors. The primer mix had 60 Vbeta and 13 Jbeta primers. Here immunoSEQ multiplex PCR was the method, and the copy in TCRdb shows in-frame clones only, minus some. Of about 140,000 clones listed, over 75% are singletons. The sample was PBMCs. Receptor source: a woman in her 40s in good health and CMV-seronegative.

This chain joins TRBV4-1 and TRBJ2-7, with TRBD1 matching 7 bases. CDR3 length equals 14 residues. Germline CDR1 MGHRA, CDR2 YSYEKL. V gave up 4 bases and J gave up 3 bases; unmatched junction bases: 6. The CDR3 spells CASSPTGTFYEQYF. The CDR3 nucleotides read TGCGCCAGCAGCCCGACAGGGACCTTCTACGAGCAGTACTTC.

The chain uses TRBV6-1 and TRBJ2-5; a possible D gene is TRBD2 (6 bases). The CDR3 spans 17 residues. With 1 base removed from V and 1 base from J, the gap between germline ends came to 16 bases. The germline V gene has CDR1 MNHNS and CDR2 SASEGT. The DNA for the CDR3 is TGTGCCAGCAGTGAAGGAAGGGGCGGGAACCCCCAAGAGACCCAGTACTTC. This codes for CASSEGRGGNPQETQYF.

The rearrangement uses TRBV11-2 and TRBJ2-7; D gene unclear. The CDR3 has 11 amino acids. With 3 bases removed from V and 4 bases from J, the gap between germline ends came to 4 bases. The germline V gene encodes CDR1 SGHAT and CDR2 FQNNGV. The CDR3 coding sequence is TGTGCCAGCAGCTTTCAATACGAGCAGTACTTC. Translating gives CASSFQYEQYF.

The chain is built from TRBV5-1 and TRBJ1-1; TRBD1 is a possible D gene (6 bases). Between the trimmed V and J ends, which lost 3 bases and 1 base, there was a span of 16 bases. Per the germline V gene, CDR1 is SGHRS and CDR2 is YFSETQ. The CDR3 is 16 residues long. This chain's CDR3 is CASSSKPQGTNTEAFF. CDR3 in DNA: TGCGCCAGCAGCTCGAAGCCACAGGGTACGAACACTGAAGCTTTCTTT.